The rows below give T cell receptor beta chains drawn from one sample of a study of a mutant IDH1 vaccine in newly diagnosed glioma. Antigens for these TCRs are unknown. Sequenced by immunoSEQ multiplex PCR; TCRdb stores in-frame clones only, minus some. The data contain around 120,000 clones, around four fifths of them singletons. Here the sequenced sample was PBMCs, taken from a glioma patient whose treatment included an IDH1 peptide vaccine. The receptor set was obtained from a man aged 40-49 years with glioma. The CDR3 runs from the conserved cysteine through the conserved F or W. D genes are given only for firm matches. Only part of the rows carry a size: once, few, many, or a class if the clone is expanded.

CDR3 DNA | CDR3 protein | J gene | V gene | clone size | D gene
TGTGCCAGCAGTTCCGTCTCCGGGGGGTTGTTCTACGAGCAGTACTTC | CASSSVSGGLFYEQYF | TRBJ2-7 | TRBV28 | . | TRBD2
TGTGCCAGCAGCGTGACTAGCGGCCCCTACAATGAGCAGTTCTTC | CASSVTSGPYNEQFF | TRBJ2-1 | TRBV9 | once | TRBD2
TGTGCCAGCAGCTTCGGCGAGTCTAGGTACGAGCAGTACTTC | CASSFGESRYEQYF | TRBJ2-7 | TRBV5-8 | . | .
TGTGCCAGCAGCCATTTACCGGGACAGGGACATGGCTACACCTTC | CASSHLPGQGHGYTF | TRBJ1-2 | TRBV14 | . | TRBD1
TGCAGTGCCACGACTAGTAATGAGCAGTACTTC | CSATTSNEQYF | TRBJ2-7 | TRBV20-1 | . | .
TGTGCCAGTAGCGGGACCTATGGCTACACCTTC | CASSGTYGYTF | TRBJ1-2 | TRBV19 | . | .
TGCGCCAGCAGCCAAGTTGGGGGGTCAGGCTATGGCTACACCTTC | CASSQVGGSGYGYTF | TRBJ1-2 | TRBV4-3 | . | .
TGTGCCAGCTCACCAAGTGGGGATCAGCCCCAGCATTTT | CASSPSGDQPQHF | TRBJ1-5 | TRBV18 | few | .
TGTGCCAGCAGCTCCACCCCAGGGGGCTACACCTTC | CASSSTPGGYTF | TRBJ1-2 | TRBV5-4 | . | .
TGTGCCAGCAGTTACGGGCAGGGCACAGATACGCAGTATTTT | CASSYGQGTDTQYF | TRBJ2-3 | TRBV6-5 | . | .